This T cell receptor (beta chain) derives from a study of T-cell memory formation after mild COVID-19. Study-level points and caveats: Second-wave clones reaching peak frequency on day 37 lacked confirmed SARS-CoV-2 specificity.

With constant-segment primers, 5'RACE yielded cDNA libraries of TCR alpha and TCR beta that carried sample barcodes and UMIs. From the 5' RACE reads, TCRdb called clonotypes with MiXCR, one entry per CDR3 protein. The data show around 200,000 distinct CDR3 sequences, about 10% seen once. This clonotype was found a few times. What it binds is not known. This CDR3 has 13 amino acids. Germline-derived CDR1 and CDR2 are DFQATT and SNEGSKA (reference sequence). The V and J ends lost 5 bases and 2 bases, in that order; junction bases with no gene match: 3. This chain joins TRBV20-1 and TRBJ2-3, with 8 bases matching TRBD2. Sample: PBMCs or a T cell subset sorted from them (not recorded which). This clonotype was obtained from a man aged 18 to 30 who had mild COVID-19 (a few samples of this study predate the infection). Cell type and time point are not known. CDR3 nucleotide sequence: TGCAGTGCTCGGACTAGCTACACAGATACGCAGTATTTT. As protein: CSARTSYTDTQYF.